Listed here are 17 T cell receptor beta chains from one sample, sequenced in a study of blood T cell repertoires in COVID-19. The repertoire was sequenced with immunoSEQ multiplex PCR; TCRdb's copy has only in-frame clones and lacks some. The sample consists of 150,000 to 200,000 clones, 90% of them appearing once. The sequenced sample consisted of peripheral blood. These receptor sequences come from a man aged 55-75 years with active or convalescent COVID-19.

V usage is TRBV2 and J usage is TRBJ1-1; a possible D gene is TRBD1 (6 bases). Trimming removed 5 bases from V and 4 bases from J, with 14 bases in between. CDR1 and CDR2 (germline): SNHLY, FYNNEI. The CDR3 totals 14 residues. Written as DNA, the CDR3 is TGTGCCAGCAGTTTAGGGGGAAGATTCACTGAAGCTTTCTTT. Encoded protein: CASSLGGRFTEAFF. The variable domain in full, completed from reference TRBV2 and TRBJ1-1, reads EPEVTQTPSHQVTQMGQEVILRCVPISNHLYFYWYRQILGQKVEFLVSFYNNEISEKSEIFDDQFSVERPDGSNFTLKIRSTKLEDSAMYFCASSLGGRFTEAFFGQGTRLTVV.

The J gene is TRBJ1-4, the V gene TRBV11-2; 8 positions agree with TRBD1. This CDR3 is built from 17 residues. Germline-derived CDR1 and CDR2 are SGHAT and FQNNGV. Unmatched junction bases numbered 13, after V lost 0 bases and J lost 10 bases. The CDR3 here is CASSLDLTGQESGKLFF. Here the CDR3 DNA reads TGTGCCAGCAGCTTAGATCTGACGGGACAGGAATCTGGAAAACTGTTTTTT.

This chain uses TRBV14 with TRBJ1-1; tentatively, D is TRBD1 (6 bases). The CDR3 sequence is 20 residues long. The V gene lost 1 base and the J gene lost 2 bases, with 26 bases spanning the gap. The germline V gene encodes CDR1 SGHDN and CDR2 FVKESK. The CDR3 here is CASSQGSPGTPKPLNTEAFF. The DNA for the CDR3 is TGTGCCAGCAGCCAAGGAAGCCCCGGGACACCAAAACCACTAAACACTGAAGCTTTCTTT.

This chain joins TRBV27 and TRBJ2-7, with TRBD2 identical over 9 bases. The germline V gene encodes CDR1 MNHEY and CDR2 SMNVEV (reference sequence). V shed 5 bases, J shed 7 bases, and the junction held 9 bases outside the gene matches. This CDR3 has 14 residues. This CDR3 is CASSESGRLREQYF. As DNA, the CDR3 is TGTGCCAGCAGTGAGAGCGGGAGGTTGAGGGAGCAGTACTTC.

The rearrangement uses TRBV19 and TRBJ2-3, with D possibly matching TRBD2 (5 bases). Trimming cost V 9 bases and J 0 bases, with 10 bases left between them. Germline values: CDR1 LNHDA, CDR2 SQIVND (reference sequence). The CDR3 runs to 13 residues. The CDR3, as DNA: TGTGCCAGCCAGAGCGGAAGCACAGATACGCAGTATTTT. Residues: CASQSGSTDTQYF.

This sequence joins TRBV30 and TRBJ2-1, with 9 bases fitting TRBD2. This CDR3 has 15 amino acids. The V segment lost 1 base and the J segment 6 bases; nucleotides outside the gene matches: 7. Germline V gene lookup returns CDR1 GTSNPN and CDR2 SVGIG (reference sequence). The DNA for the CDR3 is TGTGCCTGGAGTGGGTTAGCGGGAGTACCCAATGAGCAGTTCTTC. Protein: CAWSGLAGVPNEQFF.

The rearrangement uses TRBV5-4 and TRBJ2-1; 9 bases match TRBD1. The V gene end was trimmed by 0 bases and the J gene end by 8 bases; junction bases not matched to a gene: 6. The CDR3 contains 15 residues. Germline V CDR1 and CDR2: SGHNT, YYREEE (reference sequence). This CDR3 is CASSLGTGVVYEQFF. CDR3 sequence (DNA): TGTGCCAGCAGCTTGGGGACAGGGGTTGTCTATGAGCAGTTCTTC.

The chain links TRBV12-3 or TRBV12-4 to TRBJ1-5; no clear D gene. The CDR3 contains 13 residues. V lost 6 bases and J lost 6, with 12 bases in between. The DNA for the CDR3 is TGTGCCAGCAGCATAGCACACCTTCAGCCCCAGCATTTT. It specifies CASSIAHLQPQHF.

CDR3 sequence: CATSAGTDIYEQYF. The CDR3 nucleotides are TGTGCCACCAGCGCCGGGACAGACATCTACGAGCAGTACTTC. The chain has TRBV6-5 and TRBJ2-7; 7 bases match TRBD1. Unmatched junction bases numbered 12, after V lost 10 bases and J lost 3 bases. Germline CDR1 reads MNHEY; CDR2 reads SVGAGI. The CDR3 has 14 residues.

The V gene is TRBV27, the J gene TRBJ1-5; D unclear. The CDR3 extends over 17 amino acids. Trimming took off 2 bases at V and 0 bases at J, with 14 bases between the two ends. The germline CDR1 and CDR2 sequences are MNHEY and SMNVEV (reference sequence). DNA of the CDR3: TGTGCCAGCAGTTTACGTACTGACACGGCTAGCAATCAGCCCCAGCATTTT. Its translation: CASSLRTDTASNQPQHF.

V usage is TRBV5-4 and J usage is TRBJ2-4; 9 bases align to TRBD2. Germline V gives CDR1 SGHNT, CDR2 YYREEE (reference sequence). The CDR3 is 20 residues long. After removal of 0 bases from V and 1 base from J, the junction contained 14 bases not matched to a gene. CDR3 in amino acids: CASSLVAGGPVIGAKNIQYF. CDR3 bases: TGTGCCAGCAGCTTGGTGGCGGGGGGGCCGGTAATCGGGGCCAAAAACATTCAGTACTTC.

The chain has TRBV29-1 and TRBJ1-4, with TRBD1 matching over 8 bases. Germline lookup yields CDR1 SQVTM and CDR2 ANQGSEA. CDR3 length: 13 amino acids. V was pared by 7 bases and J by 6 bases, with 7 bases of the junction left unmatched. In nucleotides, the CDR3 is TGCAGCGCCCTGGGGACAGGTTATGAAAAACTGTTTTTT. Translation gives CSALGTGYEKLFF.

This sequence joins TRBV12-5 and TRBJ2-5; 9 bases are shared with TRBD2. Germline V gene lookup returns CDR1 LGHNT and CDR2 FRNRAP. The CDR3 is 15 amino acids. Unmatched junction bases numbered 7, after V lost 3 bases and J lost 5 bases. CDR3 loop: CASGFWREGEETQYF. DNA of the CDR3: TGTGCTAGTGGTTTTTGGCGGGAGGGCGAGGAGACCCAGTACTTC.

The chain uses TRBV6-5 and TRBJ1-6, with TRBD1 as a possible D gene (5 bases). The CDR3 spans 15 residues. V shed 6 bases and J shed 7 bases, with 16 bases lying between them. CDR1 and CDR2 (germline): MNHEY, SVGAGI. The DNA for the CDR3 is TGTGCCAGCAGGCCAGCCAGGGCAGGGAATTCACCCCTCCACTTT. Translated, it gives CASRPARAGNSPLHF.

DNA for the CDR3: TGTGCCATAAGCCCCCAAGCGGGAGGCTATTACGAGCAGTACTTC. It is translated as CAISPQAGGYYEQYF. The chain combines TRBV10-3 with TRBJ2-7, with 9 positions matching TRBD2. This CDR3 has 15 residues. Germline CDR1 reads ENHRY; CDR2 reads SYGVKD. The V gene end was trimmed by 9 bases and the J gene end by 4 bases; junction bases not matched to a gene: 13.

The rearrangement uses TRBV18 and TRBJ2-3, with 10 nucleotides matching TRBD2. The germline V gene has CDR1 KGHSH and CDR2 LQKENI. J gave up 2 bases and V 4 bases, and 3 bases lay outside the gene matches. The CDR3 is made up of 15 amino acids. The CDR3 DNA sequence: TGTGCCAGCTCACTTACTAGCGGGAACACAGATACGCAGTATTTT. Translation gives CASSLTSGNTDTQYF. The complete variable domain, with remaining parts taken from reference TRBV18 and TRBJ2-3, reads NAGVMQNPRHLVRRRGQEARLRCSPMKGHSHVYWYRQLPEEGLKFMVYLQKENIIDESGMPKERFSAEFPKEGPSILRIQQVVRGDSAAYFCASSLTSGNTDTQYFGPGTRLTVL.

The chain has TRBV16 and TRBJ1-1; tentative D call: TRBD1 (5 bases). Trimming removed 0 bases at V and 3 bases at J, with 14 bases between. The germline CDR1 and CDR2 sequences are KGHSY and FQNENV. This CDR3 region has 16 residues. CDR3 nucleotides: TGTGCCAGCAGCCAATCCACGGGGGGAGCGTACACTGAAGCTTTCTTT. Translated: CASSQSTGGAYTEAFF.